This paragraph reports one T cell receptor beta chain. Antigen unknown. This sample was taken from a study of shared clonotypes between healthy human individuals. Study context: The plates for each donor numbered three CD4 naive, three CD4 memory, two CD8 naive and one CD8 memory.

Around 200 ng DNA, 30,000 or so T cell genomes, went into each sorted-subset replicate PCR. Sequenced by immunoSEQ multiplex PCR; TCRdb stores in-frame clones only, minus some. The sample yields approximately 2,000,000 clones, 90% to 95% seen once. Findings and caveats of the study: A handful of donors showed sharing of about 4.8% of naive CD4 clonotypes. Limitation of the genetic and exposure-history diversity represented came from the few donors.

In the naive CD8 group, cells lacked CD45RO and were positively selected for CCR7, so terminally differentiated effector memory CD45RA+ cells were left out. This clonotype originated in a young man in good health. Some clones in this sample may be carry-over from other donors' samples. Sequences were obtained from naive CD8+ T cells from PBMCs.

CDR3 loop: CASSLAGAIYEQYF. DNA for the CDR3: TGTGCCAGCAGCTTGGCTGGGGCTATCTACGAGCAGTACTTC. The rearrangement uses TRBV5-8 and TRBJ2-7; a weak D match, TRBD1 (5 bases). CDR3 size: 14 residues. Trimming stripped 0 bases from V and 3 bases from J, with 10 bases between. Germline CDR1 and CDR2: SGHTS and YDEGEE.